The subject of this entry is one TCR beta chain. The sample originates from a study of technical replicates of blood from several donors. Sequenced by immunoSEQ multiplex PCR; TCRdb stores in-frame clones only, minus some. There are about 68,000 clones in the sample; nearly 98% occur only once, and roughly 0.25% lies in the top ten. Material for sequencing was T cells isolated from PBMCs. The sequence derives from a human donor in good health.

In DNA, the CDR3 is TGTGCCAGCAGCTTTTCGCAGGGGGGAGAGACCCAGTACTTC. As protein: CASSFSQGGETQYF. V is TRBV13 and J is TRBJ2-5, with a weak D call TRBD1 (7 bases). CDR1 and CDR2 (germline): PRHDT, FYEKMQ (reference sequence). This CDR3 is 14 amino acids long. Trimming removed 3 bases at V and 4 bases at J, with 12 bases between.